The 30 T cell receptor beta chains in this list originate from one sample, sequenced in a study of esophageal squamous cell carcinoma under preoperative chemotherapy. TCRdb re-analysed the PCR reads in MiXCR, keeping a single row per CDR3 protein. The repertoire holds about 6,600 distinct CDR3 sequences, under 35% seen once, with 13% to 15% in the top ten. The time point is: before preoperative PTX-NDP chemotherapy. Specimen collection occurred from a patient given preoperative chemotherapy. All receptors come from a human donor with esophageal squamous cell carcinoma. The donor label of this sample is uncertain.

On this clonotype itself: Lacking the conserved final phenylalanine or tryptophan, this CDR3 likely reflects a read error. The chain carries TRBV6-1 and TRBJ2-2; D possibly corresponds to TRBD2 (6 bases). The CDR3 length is 14 residues. V gave up 7 bases and J gave up 0 bases, with 9 bases separating them. Germline V gene lookup returns CDR1 MNHNS and CDR2 SASEGT. CDR3 in amino acids: CASKGGANTGELFL. In DNA form, the CDR3 reads TGTGCCAGCAAGGGCGGGGCGAACACCGGGGAGCTGTTTTTG.

As to this clonotype: One end of the junction does not line up with germline, which may come from a read error. This chain uses TRBV6-1 with TRBJ2-1; TRBD1 aligns across 10 bases. Looked up from germline, CDR1 is MNHNS and CDR2 is SASEGT. The CDR3 covers 17 residues. The CDR3 nucleotides are TGTGCCAGCAGTGCCCGGGCGGGGACAGGGGACCGACTCCCGCAGTGGTTC. Amino acid sequence: CASSARAGTGDRLPQWF.

V and J are TRBV6-5 and TRBJ2-7, with D perhaps TRBD2 (6 bases). The CDR3 extends over 12 amino acids. V was clipped by 0 bases and J by 7 bases, with 7 bases between them. Germline V gene data show CDR1 as MNHEY and CDR2 as SVGAGI. CDR3 protein: CASSYSSGEQYF. The DNA of the CDR3 is TGTGCCAGCAGTTACTCGAGCGGGGAGCAGTACTTC.

As regards this clonotype: The junction departs from germline at one end; a sequencing error may be responsible. The chain is built from TRBV11-2 and TRBJ2-7; 10 bases fit TRBD2. CDR3 size: 16 residues. The V gene's germline CDR1 is SGHAT and CDR2 FQNNGV. The CDR3 region is CASSLGSGRRTYEQYF. The CDR3 coding sequence is TGTGCCAGTAGCTTAGGTAGCGGGAGGCGCACCTACGAGCAGTACTTC. The full variable domain, in which reference TRBV11-2 and TRBJ2-7 provide the parts outside the CDR3, is EAGVAQSPRYKIIEKRQSVAFWCNPISGHATLYWYQQILGQGPKLLIQFQNNGVVDDSQLPKDRFSAERLKGVDSTLKIQPAKLEDSAVYLCASSLGSGRRTYEQYFGPGTRLTVT.

This clonotype was counted ten times or more. A clone one base away is much larger, so this may be a read error. The chain joins TRBV10-1 to TRBJ2-1; D unresolved. The J call may be wrong; the DNA end is better matched by TRBJ2-7. Germline V gives CDR1 WNHNN, CDR2 SYGVQD (reference sequence). The CDR3 is 13 residues long. The CDR3, as DNA: TGCGCCAGCAGTGAGAATCGAAGAAGTGAGCAGTACTTC. Its translation: CASSENRRSEQYF.

The sample holds a few counts of this clonotype. The chain links TRBV7-9 to TRBJ2-7; tentative D call: TRBD2 (5 bases). Trimming took 5 bases from V and 3 from J, leaving 14 bases between them. The CDR3 contains 14 residues. Germline V gives CDR1 SEHNR, CDR2 FQNEAQ (reference sequence). The CDR3 region has the DNA TGTGCCAGCAGCCCCGTGGAGCGGAACTACGAGCAGTACTTC. Translated: CASSPVERNYEQYF.

This clonotype was detected ten times or more. A much larger clone sits a single nucleotide away, making a read error possible. V is TRBV6-1 and J is TRBJ2-4, with TRBD1 matching 10 bases. The trim removed 4 bases at V and 13 bases at J, leaving 13 bases unmatched. CDR1 and CDR2 (germline): MNHNS, SASEGT. The CDR3 runs to 15 residues. CDR3 coding DNA: TGTGCCAGCAGTGCCCGGGACAGGGGCGCGTCGGAGCAGTACTTC. Amino acid sequence: CASSARDRGASEQYF.

This clonotype has a handful of counts. Because the CDR3 is missing its conserved closing phenylalanine or tryptophan, this is likely a read error. Because the CDR3's place on the DNA is in doubt, the DNA is left out and the CDR3 is given as listed by TCRdb. V usage is TRBV27 and J usage is TRBJ2-4. 12 amino acids form the CDR3, both terminal residues included. Germline V gene lookup returns CDR1 MNHEY and CDR2 SMNVEV (reference sequence). CDR3 region: CARSLSGNEEFC.

The chain has TRBV25-1 and TRBJ2-5, with D perhaps matching TRBD1 or TRBD2 (5 bases each). Germline CDR1 MGHDK, CDR2 SYGVNS. Trimming shortened V by 7 bases and J by 6 bases, and 15 bases separated the two germline ends. This CDR3 is built from 13 residues. For the CDR3, the DNA is TGTGCCAGCACCTCGGGACCTGTGAAGACCCAGTACTTC. It yields the protein CASTSGPVKTQYF.

This clonotype rates as medium-sized. This chain connects TRBV11-3 to TRBJ2-1; D gene ambiguous. CDR1 and CDR2 (germline): SGHNT, YENEEA. V dropped 0 bases and J dropped 2 bases, with 11 bases sitting between them. The CDR3 spans 16 residues. This CDR3 is CASSLEGSATYNEQFF. The CDR3 DNA is TGTGCCAGCAGCTTAGAGGGGTCCGCCACCTACAATGAGCAGTTCTTC.

This clonotype is classed as medium-sized (0.01 to 0.1%). The chain carries TRBV7-8 and TRBJ2-1; no reliable D call. With the DNA end fitting TRBJ2-7 better, the J assignment may be wrong. Germline loops: CDR1 SGHVS, CDR2 FQNEAQ. The CDR3 spans 14 residues. Here the CDR3 DNA reads TGTGCCAGCAGCCTGACACTTTCAAGATCCGAGCAGTACTTC. Its protein is CASSLTLSRSEQYF.

This clonotype was observed at least ten times. This chain joins TRBV7-2 and TRBJ2-1, with D uncertain. V dropped 8 bases and J dropped 10 bases, with 6 bases sitting between them. The CDR3 totals 9 residues. Per the germline V gene, CDR1 is SGHTA and CDR2 is FQGNSA. In DNA form, the CDR3 reads TGTGCCAGCGGCTACGAGCAGTTCTTC. Its translation: CASGYEQFF.

Within the sample, this clonotype is medium-sized. The chain combines TRBV7-6 with TRBJ2-2; 11 bases agree with TRBD2. The CDR3 has 17 amino acids. Germline V gene data show CDR1 as SGHVS and CDR2 as FNYEAQ. Unmatched junction bases numbered 8, after V lost 6 bases and J lost 2 bases. This chain's CDR3 is CASSFLAGGLNTGELFF. The CDR3 DNA follows: TGTGCCAGCAGTTTTCTAGCGGGAGGACTAAACACCGGGGAGCTGTTTTTT.

This chain links TRBV9 with TRBJ2-1; TRBD2 matches at 7 bases. The germline gives CDR1 SGDLS, CDR2 YYNGEE. The V and J ends lost 7 bases and 1 base, in that order; junction bases with no gene match: 8. The CDR3 totals 15 residues. The CDR3 loop reads CASHPGTTSYNEQFF. The CDR3 DNA is TGTGCCAGCCACCCCGGGACTACTTCCTACAATGAGCAGTTCTTC.

This clonotype was seen ten or more times. The chain is built from TRBV7-2 and TRBJ1-2, with D possibly TRBD1 on 6 matching bases. V lost 5 bases and J lost 4, with 14 bases in between. The CDR3 is made up of 14 amino acids. The germline CDR1 and CDR2 sequences are SGHTA and FQGNSA. The CDR3 protein is CASSLLEGGYGYTF. In DNA, the CDR3 is TGTGCCAGCAGCCTCCTGGAAGGGGGCTATGGCTACACCTTC.

This clonotype ranks as medium-sized. The rearrangement uses TRBV7-6 and TRBJ2-1; TRBD1 matches 11 bases. The J call is in doubt because the DNA end fits TRBJ2-7 better. The CDR3 spans 15 residues. The germline gives CDR1 SGHVS, CDR2 FNYEAQ. CDR3 sequence: CASSSGTGGPVEQYF. The CDR3 coding sequence is TGTGCCAGCAGCTCGGGGACAGGGGGTCCGGTCGAGCAGTACTTC.

This rearrangement joins TRBV12-3 or TRBV12-4 to TRBJ2-1; D not resolved. Trimming took 5 bases from V and 1 from J, leaving 9 bases between them. The CDR3 has 14 amino acids. In nucleotides, the CDR3 is TGTGCCAGCAGTGTACCCCCGTCCTACAATGAGCAGTTCTTC. Protein: CASSVPPSYNEQFF.

By sample share, this clonotype is medium-sized (0.01 to 0.1%). The genes are TRBV6-5 and TRBJ2-4; 11 positions agree with TRBD2. The CDR3 has 17 amino acids. V dropped 6 bases and J dropped 7; count of bases not matched to a gene: 14. Germline V gene data show CDR1 as MNHEY and CDR2 as SVGAGI. The CDR3: CASRPLAGGRGRNIQYF. The CDR3 DNA reads as TGTGCCAGCAGGCCTCTAGCGGGAGGTCGCGGAAGGAACATTCAGTACTTC.

This clonotype was recorded many times. The chain links TRBV6-1 to TRBJ1-1, with D perhaps matching TRBD1 (6 bases). Germline loops: CDR1 MNHNS, CDR2 SASEGT. This CDR3 spans 14 amino acids. V lost 6 bases, J lost 11 bases, and 22 bases lay in between. The CDR3 DNA is TGTGCCAGCAGCCCTACCGGGACAACAATCCGGGCTTTCTTT. Residues: CASSPTGTTIRAFF.

The chain recombines TRBV28 with TRBJ2-5, with a possible D match to TRBD2 (6 bases). Between the trimmed V and J ends, which lost 9 bases and 3 bases, there was a span of 17 bases. This CDR3 contains 14 residues. In germline, CDR1 is MDHEN, CDR2 SYDVKM. The CDR3 nucleotides read TGTGCCAGGGGCCCGGTGGGACTCAAAGAGACCCAGTACTTC. Its protein product is CARGPVGLKETQYF.

There are a few counts of this clonotype. This may come from a read error, since a much larger clone is one base off. The V and J genes are TRBV7-8 and TRBJ2-5, with no clear D. Germline V gene sequence: CDR1 SGHVS, CDR2 FQNEAQ. This CDR3 is built from 13 residues. The CDR3 protein is CASSLVNQATQYF. Here the CDR3 DNA reads TGTGCCAGCAGCTTAGTAAACCAAGCGACCCAGTACTTC.

Comments on this clonotype: The germline gene is not matched at one end of the junction; a read error may be the cause. V is TRBV12-3 or TRBV12-4 and J is TRBJ2-3; 7 positions match TRBD2. This CDR3 is 16 amino acids long. CDR3 nucleotide sequence: TGTGCCGGCAGCCGGTTTCCGGGAGGAGACACAGATACGCAGTATTTT. This gives the protein CAGSRFPGGDTDTQYF.

This clonotype was detected ten times or more. This chain uses TRBV11-2 with TRBJ2-1, with 12 bases aligning to TRBD2. The CDR3 totals 14 residues. CDR1 SGHAT and CDR2 FQNNGV come from the germline V gene. V shed 6 bases and J 9 bases; nucleotides not matched to a gene: 6. CDR3 sequence (DNA): TGTGCCAGCAGATCTAGCGGGAGGGCCGGTGAGCAGTTCTTC. Translation gives CASRSSGRAGEQFF.

This clonotype was picked up many times. The junction shows a germline mismatch at one end, possibly a read error. The chain has TRBV6-1 and TRBJ2-3, with D uncertain. This CDR3 has 11 residues. CDR1 and CDR2 (germline): MNHNS, SASEGT. The CDR3 reads CASREGDTQYF. CDR3 DNA sequence: TGTGCCAGCAGAGAAGGAGATACGCAGTATTTT.

A note on this clonotype: The CDR3 does not end in the conserved phenylalanine or tryptophan, so this is likely a read error. The chain's CDR3 is CASSLVAAQGRQYS. In DNA form, the CDR3 reads TGTGCGAGCAGCTTAGTAGCGGCGCAGGGGAGGCAGTACTCG. J is TRBJ2-1 and V is TRBV6-5, with D possibly called TRBD1 or TRBD2 (6 bases each). TRBJ2-7 matches the DNA end more closely, so the J call is doubtful. The CDR3 is 14 residues long. CDR1 is MNHEY, CDR2 SVGAGI, per germline.

This clonotype was seen many times. CDR3 bases: TGCGCCAGCAGTGAGGGGTTGGCGGGAGACTTCTTC. Its protein product is CASSEGLAGDFF. The chain recombines TRBV10-1 with TRBJ2-1; 7 bases are a match to TRBD2. This CDR3 spans 12 amino acids. Germline lookup yields CDR1 WNHNN and CDR2 SYGVQD (reference sequence). Losses at the gene ends were 2 bases for V and 16 bases for J; bases not matched to a gene: 8.

This clonotype was picked up one time. This clone may be a read error of a much larger clone one base away. The chain joins TRBV6-1 to TRBJ1-2; 7 positions agree with TRBD1. Germline CDR1 is MNHNS and CDR2 is SASEGT. The CDR3 has 17 residues. Trimming at V came to 3 bases and at J to 8 bases, leaving 18 bases not matched to a gene. The CDR3 here is CASSDFGTAEPAGGYTF. The CDR3 DNA reads TGTGCCAGCAGTGACTTCGGGACAGCCGAGCCAGCCGGAGGCTACACCTTC.

This rearrangement joins TRBV7-2 to TRBJ2-4, with 8 positions matching TRBD1. The trim removed 5 bases at V and 11 bases at J, leaving 17 bases unmatched. This CDR3 is built from 16 residues. CDR1 SGHTA and CDR2 FQGNSA come from the germline V gene. This CDR3 reads CASSRGHRGKGDVQYF. Written as DNA, the CDR3 is TGTGCCAGCAGCCGAGGGCACAGGGGGAAGGGGGACGTTCAGTACTTC.

Comment on this clonotype: The junction shows a germline mismatch at one end, possibly a read error. DNA for the CDR3: TGTGCCAGCAGTGTGACCAGTGTGCTTACCTACACTGAGCAGTCCTTC. This sequence encodes CASSVTSVLTYTEQSF. The genes are TRBV6-1 and TRBJ2-1, with no clear D. This CDR3 spans 16 amino acids. Germline CDR1 reads MNHNS; CDR2 reads SASEGT.

The chain links TRBV4-3 to TRBJ2-4; TRBD2 matches at 8 bases. This CDR3 spans 16 amino acids. Germline V lookup: CDR1 LGHNA, CDR2 YSLEER. J lost 9 bases, V lost 2 bases, and 12 bases had no gene match. CDR3 region: CASSQSFTGGRGIQYF. The CDR3 DNA sequence: TGCGCCAGCAGCCAATCTTTTACGGGGGGGCGTGGCATTCAGTACTTC.